This T cell receptor beta chain was sequenced during a study of cytomegalovirus exposure and HLA in healthy donors listed by TCRdb under 2017. Regarding the study in general: According to an earlier analysis of a few hundred of the donors, about 190 million T cells yielded 117 million unique TCR beta sequences and approximately 300 Gb of sequence data. About 280 gigabases of sequencing data and 70 million to 95 million unique TCR sequences made up an early release that covered fewer than 650 HLA-typed donors. Among the approximately 420 genotyped donors, approximately 76% belonged to the genetic ancestry cluster associated with self-reported Caucasian donors. The study was designed to test whether signatures of past pathogen exposure could be identified by cataloging public T cell receptors. The T cell repertoires of under 750 subjects were profiled by immunosequencing and related to cytomegalovirus serostatus. In addition to the first cohort of roughly 670 subjects, a separate validation cohort of approximately 110 different subjects was used. To predict cytomegalovirus infection status, the study combined high-throughput TCR immunosequencing, statistical association of individual TCRs with disease status, and machine learning. In a later analysis, previously published TCR beta repertoires from roughly 710 donors were re-analyzed and high-resolution HLA genotyping was added so that TCR occurrence patterns could be studied. The later analysis used no new phenotypic data to find candidate immune exposures, relying instead on TCR beta sequences and their occurrence across donors. An earlier analysis of around 580 of the donors used high-throughput TCR beta sequencing to judge whether each TCR beta V gene segment behaved as functional or pseudogenic. Donor age, sex, ethnicity and CMV serostatus were compiled alongside the repertoire data. A later genetic analysis used genome-wide SNP genotypes for about 60% of the roughly 700 donors, treating that subset as a discovery cohort. Every discovery cohort repertoire had been produced on one sequencing platform. HLA typing covered class I and class II loci at four-digit resolution. Typing coverage differed by locus: A, B, C, DRB1 and DQB1 were typed in roughly 620-630 donors, DQA1 in about 500, DPA1 in 600 to 610, and DPB1 in just under 490. Roughly 5 DR-DQ haplotypes were treated as single units for association and clustering because of strong linkage in the cohort. Among several hundred genotyped donors of the cohort, an average of roughly 230,000 unique TCR beta nucleotide sequences was sequenced per donor, of which about 19% were non-productive. Overall study outcomes, separate from this receptor: A further reported finding was that TCR beta sequences accurately predicted the HLA-A and HLA-B alleles for most subjects in the first cohort. In the study, roughly 160 TCR beta chains were listed as associated with cytomegalovirus. In a later analysis, most CMV-associated TCR beta chains were found to appear HLA-restricted, with HLA associations seemingly driven largely by CMV exposure. It was suggested by the authors that the approach could potentially be generalized to other disease states and immunological phenotypes. Sequencing depth was assumed to be roughly uniform across donors in the presence/absence analyses, though that assumption may not hold. A few of the identified cytomegalovirus-associated TCR beta chains were confirmed in vitro to be specific for cytomegalovirus antigens. Around 16 rarely observed V segments, including chromosome 9 orphons, were excluded from the earlier analysis of 550 to 700 of the donors because counts were too low. A later analysis reported that several top co-occurrence clusters appeared linked to parvovirus B19, influenza, CMV and Epstein-Barr virus. For the cohort, immune exposure information was limited to CMV serostatus. The classifier was reported to diagnose cytomegalovirus status with high specificity and sensitivity in both the original cohort and the validation cohort. Strong co-occurrence of HLA alleles, especially DR and DQ, made assigning TCR associations to individual alleles difficult. Most TCR sequences were seen in very few donors, while some public TCRs were found in many individuals. Some IMGT-functional V segments, including TRBV6-2 and TRBV6-3, could not be told apart with the 87-base-pair reads, so those segments were excluded. In a later analysis, the rate of TCR association differed among HLA loci, with DRB1 alleles having the most associated TCRs and HLA-C alleles having the fewest. In a later analysis, HLA-associated TCR beta chains showed more clonal expansion and lower generation probabilities than non-associated chains that were equally common. Because some donors lacked HLA typing at each locus, the association tests relied only on the typed subset. Specific HLA alleles were associated with over 15,000 TCR beta sequences at a false discovery rate of 0.05 in a later analysis. A group of highly shared sequence variants was considered likely to be a technical artifact of the sequencing pipeline. V-gene and J-gene trimming of TCR beta chains was associated with a missense DCLRE1C variant in a later genetic analysis, and the association was replicated in an independent cohort. In an earlier analysis of approximately 600 of the donors, most TCR beta V segments were observed in productive rearrangements about 90% or about 30% of the time, broadly matching IMGT annotations. In this cohort, only TCR beta chains were sequenced, and detectable features were limited by the absence of alpha or paired-chain data. Correlated functional status among segregating V segments might be attributable to linkage disequilibrium, but an unknown experimental factor could not be ruled out. According to a later genetic analysis, donors in an Asian-associated ancestry cluster had fewer N-insertions in productive TCRs than the roughly 670-donor mean.

Trimming at the junction amounts to 3 bases on V and 2 bases on J, and the germline ends lie 8 bases apart. Reading the germline V gene gives CDR1 ENHRY and CDR2 SYGVKD. The CDR3 sequence holds 13 residues, the cysteine and phenylalanine included. The kept DNA is CDR3 alone, 39 bases in frame from the first base. The library came from the immunoSEQ multiplex PCR assay. A mixture of 60 forward primers for TCR Vbeta segments and 13 reverse primers for TCR Jbeta segments was used in the multiplex PCR. The CDR3 region of rearranged TCR beta genes was amplified from genomic DNA by a multiplex PCR assay. The amplified TCR beta libraries were sequenced on the Illumina HiSeq System as 87-base-pair reads. In the source study's methods: A later analysis tallied roughly 80 million unique TCR beta chains across the 640 or so repertoires, and 10 million to 11 million of those chains were shared by two or more donors. To remove PCR and sequencing errors, raw reads were error-corrected and collapsed into unique sequences using a nearest-neighbor algorithm that merged closely related sequences. CDR3 sequences were aligned to IMGT reference sequences to assign V, D and J gene segments. For a sequence to be retained, a match of at least six nucleotides was required to both a V gene segment and a J gene segment. Rearrangements were classified as productive when the CDR3 lacked stop codons and remained in frame with V and J, and all other rearrangements were classified as non-productive. CDR3 was defined according to IMGT convention as the region running from the second conserved V-encoded cysteine to the conserved J-encoded phenylalanine. The earlier analysis of about 590 of the donors excluded sequences that lacked an unambiguous match to a single V gene segment. In an earlier analysis of about 590 of the donors, a V segment was called functional when productive rearrangements were above 56.7%, and segregating when the standard deviation between donors exceeded 5%. A statistical classification framework was built for diagnosing cytomegalovirus status from the catalog of TCR beta chain sequences. In a later analysis, TCR nucleotide sequences were compared against IMGT/GENE-DB human TR gene sequences so that V and J genes could be assigned. In a later analysis, CDR3 sequences and most-parsimonious VDJ recombination scenarios were assigned using the TCRdist pipeline. In a later analysis, every TCR beta chain was defined by the combination of its CDR3 amino acid sequence and its V-gene family, and reads without a unique V-gene family were dropped. As a way to deal with suspected cross-contamination and a sequencing artifact, a later analysis dropped more than 500 nucleotide sequences that were highly shared and had low generation probability. For each public chain, a later analysis derived a clonal expansion index from normalized ranks of inferred template counts within each repertoire. In a later analysis, generation probabilities were computed with a VDJ recombination model fitted to out-of-frame rearrangements, and the resulting probabilities were checked against IGoR. In a later analysis, TCR-TCR, TCR-HLA and TCR-CMV co-occurrence was scored with hypergeometric tests, and a repertoire-size bias correction was applied to TCR pairs. To estimate false discovery rates, a later analysis permuted the HLA or CMV assignments 20 times. A later analysis grouped co-occurring TCRs with DBSCAN, adding TCRdist sequence similarity when clustering within HLA-allele-positive subsets. Repertoires with fewer than 30,000 or more than 120,000 public chains were left out of co-occurrence clustering, as were about five repertoires with anomalous nucleotide sharing. The immuneACCESS repertoire file appears here via TCRdb, limited to in-frame rearrangements. These files lack a portion of the clones; in checked studies, under half of the deficit traces to unresolved V genes, and the cause of the others is not known. From that table come the V and J calls and clone size; the DNA was used to work out D and trimming. The sample records about 180,000 clones, roughly 80% of which are singletons. About 1.6% of the sample is held by the ten biggest clonotypes.

A word on this clone: What antigen it recognizes has not been identified. No much larger clone is present one base from it, and per-base qualities are unavailable.

The cohort was made up of around 720 healthy bone marrow donors. Cohort members were all nominally healthy when sampled, although unrecorded immune exposures were likely present. The donor was CMV seronegative and was included in the group of a few hundred seronegative cohort members. Each donor provided a peripheral blood sample, and peripheral blood mononuclear cells were used for TCR beta sequencing. Genomic DNA was extracted from the blood cell samples with the Qiagen DNeasy Blood Extraction Kit. Sequenced: PBMCs. The TCR comes from a man between 40 and 49 years old in good health and CMV-seronegative. Rearrangement joined TRBV10-3 to TRBJ2-7; the D gene is possibly TRBD1, with 5 bases matching. In nucleotide form, the sequence is TGTGCCATCAGTGAAGCCAGGGCCTACGAGCAGTACTTC. Its coded protein is CAISEARAYEQYF.